Listed below are T cell receptor beta chains from one sample, sequenced in a study of blood T cells in healthy people across ages. TCRdb reprocessed the 5' RACE reads with MiXCR, giving one entry per CDR3 protein. The sample has about 1,500,000 distinct CDR3 sequences, approximately 28% seen once; the top ten hold 6.5% to 8.5%. Sequenced input: blood. The receptors derive from a woman in her twenties or thirties in good health. Both conserved end residues are part of each CDR3. A D gene is named only where the DNA matches it firmly. Clone sizes are given selectively: once, few, many, or a class where the clone is expanded.

size	V	D	J	DNA	CDR3
NA	TRBV11-2	NA	TRBJ2-5	TGTGCCAGCAGCGCGGTCGGGGCGTCGGCCGAGACCCAGTACTTC	CASSAVGASAETQYF
NA	TRBV24-1	TRBD2	TRBJ2-1	TGTGCCACCAGTGAGCGGACTAGCGGTAGCAATGAGCAGTTCTTC	CATSERTSGSNEQFF
few	TRBV5-1	NA	TRBJ2-3	TGCGCCAGCAGCGCGGGGAGCGTCTCCCTAAGCACAGATACGCAGTATTTT	CASSAGSVSLSTDTQYF
NA	TRBV30	NA	TRBJ1-5	TGTGCCTGGAGCTCGGGGAGAGGGCCCTATAGCAATCAGCCCCAGCATTTT	CAWSSGRGPYSNQPQHF
NA	TRBV12-3/TRBV12-4	NA	TRBJ2-4	TGTGCCAGCAGTTTAGGAGGGTTAGCCAAAAACATTCCGTACTTC	CASSLGGLAKNIPYF
few	TRBV7-2	NA	TRBJ2-7	TGTGCCAGCAGCTTAGTCGGTCCAGGATCCACGCTCTACGAGCAGTACTTC	CASSLVGPGSTLYEQYF
NA	TRBV20-1	NA	TRBJ2-1	TGCAGTGCTAGAGATTCTAGCCGCTACAATGAGCAGTTCTTC	CSARDSSRYNEQFF
NA	TRBV20-1	NA	TRBJ1-2	TGCAGTGCGCCCCCGGGCAGACGAATAGATGGCTACACCTTC	CSAPPGRRIDGYTF
few	TRBV12-5	TRBD1	TRBJ1-2	TGTGCTAGTGGAGACACAGGGGGCGCAGACTATGGCTACACCTTC	CASGDTGGADYGYTF
NA	TRBV29-1	TRBD2	TRBJ2-3	TGCAGCGTTCTTCTAGCGGGGGGGTTCACAGATACGCAGTATTTT	CSVLLAGGFTDTQYF
few	TRBV19	NA	TRBJ1-2	TGTGCCAGTAGTACAAGGGACGGCTATGGCTACACCTTC	CASSTRDGYGYTF
NA	TRBV7-2	NA	TRBJ1-2	TGTGCCAGCAGCTTAGGTCTGGGACGGGAGGGCTACACCTTC	CASSLGLGREGYTF